This T cell receptor (beta chain) was profiled in a study of Tregs in tolerant kidney transplant recipients. The assay was immunoSEQ multiplex PCR, and TCRdb's table has in-frame clones only and misses some. This table holds tens of thousands of clones, about four fifths found once. The germline gives CDR1 MNHNS, CDR2 SASEGT. V gave up 0 bases and J gave up 0 bases, with 15 bases separating them. This CDR3 comprises 18 residues. The sequencing input was CD4+ T cells from blood. This receptor was taken from a human donor in good health. The genes are TRBV6-1 and TRBJ1-3; no definite D call. This CDR3 is CASSEALGPLLSGNTIYF. The CDR3 DNA follows: TGTGCCAGCAGTGAAGCGCTTGGTCCCCTCCTCTCTGGAAACACCATATATTTT.